This is a list of T cell receptor beta chains from one sample in a study of radiotherapy plus CTLA-4 blockade in lung cancer. Produced via immunoSEQ multiplex PCR; TCRdb's table is partial and in-frame only. This sample has about 51,000 clones; 77% occur once, and the top ten carry about 2.4%. Here the sequenced sample was peripheral blood, taken from a patient treated with radiotherapy plus ipilimumab. The receptor source for this set is a human donor with non-small cell lung cancer whose response to radiotherapy plus ipilimumab could not be evaluated. Each CDR3 is given with its conserved first and last residue. D genes are given only for firm matches. Expanded clones get a size class; other rows say once, few or many, or leave the size out.

>TRBV2|TRBJ1-2|.|.
TGTGCCAGCAGACAAACAGGTCTTAGATATGGCTACACCTTC
CASRQTGLRYGYTF
>TRBV11-3|TRBJ2-3|.|TRBD1
TGTGCCAGCAGCTCCCGACAGGGAGATACGCAGTATTTT
CASSSRQGDTQYF
>TRBV9|TRBJ2-1|few|TRBD2
TGTGCCAGCAGCTCCCCCGGGACTAGCATTTTGTATGAGCAGTTCTTC
CASSSPGTSILYEQFF
>TRBV19|TRBJ2-2|.|.
TGTGCCAGTAGTATCGGTTGGCATAACAGGAACACCGGGGAGCTGTTTTTT
CASSIGWHNRNTGELFF
>TRBV9|TRBJ1-2|.|TRBD1
TGTGCCAGCAGCACCACCGGGACAGGGACCCACTATGGCTACACCTTC
CASSTTGTGTHYGYTF
>TRBV5-1|TRBJ2-1|.|TRBD2
TGCGCCAGCAGCACACTAGCGGGAGAATACAATGAGCAGTTCTTC
CASSTLAGEYNEQFF
>TRBV6-5|TRBJ1-6|once|.
TGTGCCAGCAGGGGGGGTGTACACCTCAATTCACCCCTCCACTTT
CASRGGVHLNSPLHF
>TRBV4-3|TRBJ2-5|.|.
TGCGCCAGCAGCCAAGGGGCTGTATCAAAACAAGAGACCCAGTACTTC
CASSQGAVSKQETQYF
>TRBV30|TRBJ2-3|.|.
TGTGCCTGGAGGCAGGGCACAGATACGCAGTATTTT
CAWRQGTDTQYF
>TRBV7-5|TRBJ2-7|.|.
TGTGCCAGAAGCGTCCGGGACAGTGGGGCCTACGAGCAGTACTTC
CARSVRDSGAYEQYF
>TRBV4-3|TRBJ1-1|.|.
TGCGCCAGCAGCCAAGAATCTCAGGGTGACACTGAAGCTTTCTTT
CASSQESQGDTEAFF
>TRBV2|TRBJ1-1|once|.
TGTGCCAGCCGGGGGATTGGGGGGAAGACTGAAGCTTTCTTT
CASRGIGGKTEAFF
>TRBV6-1|TRBJ2-1|.|.
TGTGCCAGCAAGACCACGCCGACTAGTACAGATGAGCAGTTCTTC
CASKTTPTSTDEQFF
>TRBV28|TRBJ1-2|.|.
TGTGCCAGCAGTGCCCCGACAGGCGGGAACTATGGCTACACCTTC
CASSAPTGGNYGYTF
>TRBV2|TRBJ1-4|.|TRBD1
TGTGCCAGTAAGGGGACAGGGAACGAAAAACTGTTTTTT
CASKGTGNEKLFF
>TRBV5-1|TRBJ2-1|.|TRBD2
TGCGCCAGCAGCTTGGCAGGGCTAGCGGGGGACGAGCAGTTCTTC
CASSLAGLAGDEQFF
>TRBV7-8|TRBJ2-1|.|.
TGTGCCAGCAGCTTAGGAGGCAGCAGCTCCTACAATGAGCAGTTCTTC
CASSLGGSSSYNEQFF
>TRBV28|TRBJ2-1|.|.
TGTGCCAGCAGTTTATCGGGACAACACAATGAGCAGTTCTTC
CASSLSGQHNEQFF
>TRBV6-5|TRBJ2-1|.|TRBD2
TGTGCCAGCAGTTACTCGAGACTAGCGGGGGCCGGTGAGCAGTTCTTC
CASSYSRLAGAGEQFF
>TRBV9|TRBJ1-1|.|.
TGTGCCAGCAGCGTGCCCAGTCGGAACACTGAAGCTTTCTTT
CASSVPSRNTEAFF
>TRBV5-4|TRBJ2-1|.|TRBD2
TGTGCCAGCAGCTTAGGGCGGGGGACCACCTACAATGAGCAGTTCTTC
CASSLGRGTTYNEQFF
>TRBV10-2|TRBJ2-1|.|.
TGCGCCAGCAGTGAGCTCAGCTCCTACAATGAGCAGTTCTTC
CASSELSSYNEQFF
>TRBV4-1|TRBJ2-3|.|.
TGCGCCAGCAGCCAAAGAGGCACTGCTAGCACAGATACGCAGTATTTT
CASSQRGTASTDTQYF
>TRBV29-1|TRBJ2-2|.|TRBD1
TGCAGCGCGCTGGAACCCCAGGGGGCCGGGGAGCTGTTTTTT
CSALEPQGAGELFF
>TRBV28|TRBJ1-4|.|.
TGTGCCAGCAGTCAGGGAACTAATGAAAAACTGTTTTTT
CASSQGTNEKLFF
>TRBV11-2|TRBJ2-7|few|.
TGTGCCAGCAGCCGCCTTGGAGCCGTGCAGTACTTC
CASSRLGAVQYF
>TRBV10-3|TRBJ2-7|few|TRBD2
TGTGCCATCAGCCCCGGCGGGGCTAGCGGATCCTACGAGCAGTACTTC
CAISPGGASGSYEQYF
>TRBV5-1|TRBJ2-2|.|TRBD1
TGCGCCAGCACCGACTCAGGGGGTCAGACCGGGGAGCTGTTTTTT
CASTDSGGQTGELFF
>TRBV7-2|TRBJ1-4|.|.
TGTGCCAGCAGGGGGGGACCGAGGGGCGGTGAAAAACTGTTTTTT
CASRGGPRGGEKLFF
>TRBV10-1|TRBJ2-7|few|.
TGCGCCAGCAGTGAAGTGGGCGGGACAGAGAGGGAGCAGTACTTC
CASSEVGGTEREQYF
>TRBV7-7|TRBJ2-5|.|.
TGTGCTAGCAGCTTAAGCTCCCCAGCGCCTGGACAAGAGACCCAGTACTTC
CASSLSSPAPGQETQYF
>TRBV18|TRBJ1-5|.|.
TGTGCCAGCTCACCAGAGAGGTCTGGGGGGCAGCCCCAGCATTTT
CASSPERSGGQPQHF
>TRBV6-1|TRBJ2-7|.|.
TGTGCCAGCAGTGCCTGGGTGGGCAAGCAGTACTTC
CASSAWVGKQYF
>TRBV11-2|TRBJ1-2|.|.
TGTGCCAGCAGCATCAACAGGGCTGGCTACACCTTC
CASSINRAGYTF
>TRBV5-8|TRBJ2-1|.|.
TGTGCCAGCAGCTTGGTTTTCGGGAGCTCCTACAATGAGCAGTTCTTC
CASSLVFGSSYNEQFF
>TRBV10-3|TRBJ2-1|few|TRBD2
TGTGCCATCAGTGAGCCGACTAGCGGGAGGAGCTCCTACAATGAGCAGTTCTTC
CAISEPTSGRSSYNEQFF
>TRBV7-9|TRBJ2-7|.|.
TGTGCCAGCAGCTTAATGTCCGGGGGTTGGGGGGAGCAGTACTTC
CASSLMSGGWGEQYF
>TRBV6-5|TRBJ2-7|.|.
TGTGCCAGCAGTTACTCGAGGGTCAGGGGATCCTACGAGCAGTACTTC
CASSYSRVRGSYEQYF
>TRBV27|TRBJ1-3|once|TRBD1
TGTGCCAGCAGTCCGGACAGGAATCCTGGAAACACCATATATTTT
CASSPDRNPGNTIYF
>TRBV19|TRBJ2-5|.|.
TGTGCCAGTACCAAGGACAAGCTCGGGGAGACCCAGTACTTC
CASTKDKLGETQYF
>TRBV18|TRBJ2-6|.|.
TGTGCCAGCTCACCCGACAGGATACTTTCTGGGGCCAACGTCCTGACTTTC
CASSPDRILSGANVLTF
>TRBV29-1|TRBJ2-7|.|.
TGCAGCGTTGGTGGGCAGGGGTCCGCCTACGAGCAGTACTTC
CSVGGQGSAYEQYF
>TRBV2|TRBJ2-7|.|TRBD1
TGTGCCAGCCGCCGGGGTCGGGACAGCTCCTACGAGCAGTACTTC
CASRRGRDSSYEQYF
>TRBV9|TRBJ1-4|few|TRBD1
TGTGCCAGCAGCGCCCCCTTAGAAGGGACAGTTAATGAAAAACTGTTTTTT
CASSAPLEGTVNEKLFF
>TRBV18|TRBJ2-7|.|TRBD2
TGTGCCAGCTCACCCCAGGGAGCGGGACCCTACGAGCAGTACTTC
CASSPQGAGPYEQYF
>TRBV28|TRBJ2-7|.|TRBD2
TGTGCCAGCAATGTAGCGGGCTACGAGCAGTACTTC
CASNVAGYEQYF
>TRBV6-1|TRBJ1-5|.|TRBD1
TGTGCCAGCAGTGTGGGACAGCCTCAGCCCCAGCATTTT
CASSVGQPQPQHF
>TRBV25-1|TRBJ2-7|.|TRBD1
TGTGCCAGCAGTGCCTGGACAGGGGGCCACGAGCAGTACTTC
CASSAWTGGHEQYF
>TRBV5-6|TRBJ2-5|.|.
TGTGCCAGCAGCTTTGACGTCTCTGGGACTGGAGAGACCCAGTACTTC
CASSFDVSGTGETQYF
>TRBV19|TRBJ2-6|.|TRBD1
TGTGCCAGTAGGTTGTCGGGACAGCGCTCTGGGGCCAACGTCCTGACTTTC
CASRLSGQRSGANVLTF
>TRBV25-1|TRBJ2-4|.|TRBD1
TGTGCCAGCAGTGACCAAGGACAGGGGACCATCTTC
CASSDQGQGTIF
>TRBV2|TRBJ2-3|.|.
TGTGCCAGCAGTGATCCTGGCACAGATACGCAGTATTTT
CASSDPGTDTQYF
>TRBV7-6|TRBJ1-6|.|.
TGTGCCAGCAGCCCAAGACAGGTTCGGGATAATTCACCCCTCCACTTT
CASSPRQVRDNSPLHF
>TRBV6-5|TRBJ1-5|.|.
TGTGCCAGCAGTCCCGGGACAACCTATCAGCCCCAGCATTTT
CASSPGTTYQPQHF
>TRBV18|TRBJ2-1|.|TRBD2
TGTGCCAGCTCACCGCAGCTAGCGGGAGATGAGCAGTTCTTC
CASSPQLAGDEQFF
>TRBV7-6|TRBJ2-2|few|.
TGTGCCAGCAGCTTACGGGTCACCGGGGAGCTGTTTTTT
CASSLRVTGELFF
>TRBV7-3|TRBJ2-2|.|.
TGTGCCAGCACGTGGGGGCCCACCGGGGAGCTGTTTTTT
CASTWGPTGELFF